What follows is one T cell receptor beta chain and its context. Its target is unknown. Germline V lookup: CDR1 MNHEY, CDR2 SMNVEV (reference sequence). V was clipped by 1 base and J by 0 bases, with 7 bases between them. The CDR3 has 14 amino acids. This PCR relied on a set of 60 Vbeta primers and 13 Jbeta primers. Here immunoSEQ multiplex PCR was the method, and the copy in TCRdb shows in-frame clones only, minus some. This sample has about 94,000 clones, with 50% to 80% found just once. The data derive from a study of cytomegalovirus exposure and HLA in healthy donors. In the study overall: From about 180 million T cells, an earlier analysis saw 120 million or so unique TCR beta sequences.

Study results and caveats: TCR sequences were mostly rare, though some public TCRs occurred in many donors.

The TCR sequence derives from a man aged 25 to 40 in good health and CMV-seronegative. The chain couples TRBV27 to TRBJ2-7; TRBD1 might be the D (5 bases). The sequenced material came from PBMCs. The CDR3 bases are TGTGCCAGCAGTTTATTTCAGGGCTCCTACGAGCAGTACTTC. Protein: CASSLFQGSYEQYF.